These T cell receptor beta chains were read from a single sample in a study of blood T cell repertoires in COVID-19. Libraries were prepared by immunoSEQ multiplex PCR; TCRdb keeps only in-frame clonotypes and omits some of them. The table shows some 250,000 clones, with approximately 91% occurring only once. Sequenced input: PBMCs or T cells enriched from blood (not recorded which). These TCRs come from a woman in her 40s with acute COVID-19. The CDR3 runs from the conserved cysteine through the conserved F or W. The order of the fields is D gene, J gene, clone size, V gene, CDR3 DNA, CDR3 protein. D genes are given only for firm matches. Not every row has a clone size; where given, it reads once, few, many or a size class.

.,TRBJ2-7,.,TRBV2,TGTGCCAGCAGTGAGGCCGAGACTAGCTACGAGCAGTACTTC,CASSEAETSYEQYF
TRBD1,TRBJ1-3,.,TRBV6-2/TRBV6-3,TGTGCCAGCAGCCAAAAAACAGGGGCTCAATCGAAAAGCTCTGGAAACACCATATATTTT,CASSQKTGAQSKSSGNTIYF
.,TRBJ1-2,once,TRBV9,TGTGCCAGCCTTTCAGGCTCCTATGGCTACACCTTC,CASLSGSYGYTF
TRBD1,TRBJ2-5,.,TRBV19,TGTGCCAGTAGTATCGACAGGGAAGCGCAAACGACCCAGTACTTC,CASSIDREAQTTQYF
.,TRBJ2-3,.,TRBV18,TGTGCCAGCTCACCCACTAGCCTACTCACAGATACGCAGTATTTT,CASSPTSLLTDTQYF
TRBD1,TRBJ1-2,.,TRBV7-9,TGTGCCAGCAGCTTAGGGGGCGCCGGGACAGCTAAAAACTATGGCTACACCTTC,CASSLGGAGTAKNYGYTF
TRBD1,TRBJ1-2,.,TRBV19,TGTGCCAGTAGTACTACGGACAGGGAGGGAGGCTACACCTTC,CASSTTDREGGYTF
TRBD2,TRBJ2-3,.,TRBV4-1,TGCGCCAGCAGCCAGCCGGGACTAGCGACCAGCGGCCGCACAGATACGCAGTATTTT,CASSQPGLATSGRTDTQYF
TRBD1,TRBJ1-6,.,TRBV11-2,TGTGCCAGCACCAAGGGATATGGACAGGGTCTCCACTTT,CASTKGYGQGLHF
.,TRBJ2-2,once,TRBV7-8,TGTGCCAGCAGCTCGCGAGGCAGAAACACCGGGGAGCTGTTTTTT,CASSSRGRNTGELFF
.,TRBJ1-2,.,TRBV5-8,TGTGCCAGCATCCCCGATCTCCGAAGAGCTAACTATGGCTACACCTTC,CASIPDLRRANYGYTF
TRBD1,TRBJ1-5,.,TRBV2,TGTGCCAGCAGCTCGACAGGGGAGCCCCAGCATTTT,CASSSTGEPQHF
TRBD1,TRBJ1-2,.,TRBV29-1,TGCAGCGTTGAGGGGGACAGCTTACTCTATGGCTACACCTTC,CSVEGDSLLYGYTF
.,TRBJ2-7,.,TRBV5-1,TGCGCCAGCAGCGACTATCAAAAGCAGTACTTC,CASSDYQKQYF
TRBD1,TRBJ1-4,.,TRBV7-9,TGTGCCAGCAGCTCCTCCGGGACAGCAACTAATGAAAAACTGTTTTTT,CASSSSGTATNEKLFF
TRBD2,TRBJ2-5,.,TRBV18,TGTGCCAGCTCACCACCGGAAGAGCGGGGGGAGAAAGAGACCCAGTACTTC,CASSPPEERGEKETQYF
.,TRBJ2-3,.,TRBV18,TGTGCCAGCTCACCTCTGCAGGTAACAGATACGCAGTATTTT,CASSPLQVTDTQYF
.,TRBJ1-1,.,TRBV16,TGTGCCAGCAGTCAAAATCCGGGGGGTAGGAACACTGAAGCTTTCTTT,CASSQNPGGRNTEAFF
.,TRBJ2-4,few,TRBV3-1/TRBV3-2,TGTGCCAGCAGCCAAGGAGCTGGTCCCGGGAACATTCAGTACTTC,CASSQGAGPGNIQYF
.,TRBJ1-1,few,TRBV4-3,TGCGCCAGCAGCCATGCCCGGGACAAGAACACTGAAGCTTTCTTT,CASSHARDKNTEAFF
.,TRBJ1-4,once,TRBV25-1,TGTGCCAGCAGTGAATATATTGCAACTAATGAAAAACTGTTTTTT,CASSEYIATNEKLFF
.,TRBJ1-5,.,TRBV5-8,TGTGCCAGCAGCTTGGGGGCGACTACGGGGCCCCAGCATTTT,CASSLGATTGPQHF
.,TRBJ1-3,.,TRBV4-1,TGCGCCAGCAGCCAAGATGCGTCTCGAGGAAACACCATATATTTT,CASSQDASRGNTIYF
.,TRBJ1-3,once,TRBV2,TGTGCCAGCAGTGAAGCCGGCGAGGGTATCTCTGGAAACACCATATATTTT,CASSEAGEGISGNTIYF
TRBD1,TRBJ1-2,.,TRBV7-2,TGTGCCTCGGCCGGACACACAGGGGACTATGGCTACACCTTC,CASAGHTGDYGYTF
TRBD1,TRBJ1-1,once,TRBV19,TGTGCCAGTAGTATAGGACAGGGGGCCACTGAAGCTTTCTTT,CASSIGQGATEAFF
TRBD1,TRBJ2-1,.,TRBV19,TGTGCCAGTAGTATAGCTGGCCTAAGGGGGCTAGCCTACTTGAATGAGCAGTTCTTC,CASSIAGLRGLAYLNEQFF
.,TRBJ1-1,.,TRBV13,TGTGCCAGCACCCCACGATTTGGCGGAGGATCTGAAGCTTTCTTT,CASTPRFGGGSEAFF
TRBD1,TRBJ1-1,.,TRBV4-1,TGCGCCAGCAGCCACCGACAGGGCTCGGGTCTTCACACTGAAGCTTTCTTT,CASSHRQGSGLHTEAFF
.,TRBJ2-4,.,TRBV7-2,TGTGCCAGCAGCTTAAGCTTTGGTGACATTCAGTACTTC,CASSLSFGDIQYF
.,TRBJ1-1,.,TRBV20-1,TGCAGTGCTAGTGACCACCAGATCACTGAAGCTTTCTTT,CSASDHQITEAFF
.,TRBJ2-7,.,TRBV14,TGTGCCAGCAGCCAAGATGGAGAAGGCCGAACCTACGAGCAGTACTTC,CASSQDGEGRTYEQYF
TRBD1,TRBJ1-2,.,TRBV7-9,TGTGCCAGCAGTACCCGGGACAGGGCAGCTAACTATGGCTACACCTTC,CASSTRDRAANYGYTF
.,TRBJ2-5,once,TRBV2,TGTGCCAGCAGATCTTGGCGGAGGGAAGAGACCCAGTACTTC,CASRSWRREETQYF
TRBD1,TRBJ1-6,.,TRBV9,TGTGCCAGCAGCGTGACTACAGGGGGCTCTTCACCCCTCCACTTT,CASSVTTGGSSPLHF
.,TRBJ1-3,.,TRBV7-7,TGTGCCAGCAGCTTAGGTCCGGGCTCTGGAAACACCATATATTTT,CASSLGPGSGNTIYF
TRBD2,TRBJ2-5,.,TRBV5-1,TGCGCCAGCAGCTTCACTAGCGGGGGGAACACACAAGAGACCCAGTACTTC,CASSFTSGGNTQETQYF
TRBD1,TRBJ2-5,.,TRBV5-5,TGTGCCAGCAGCCAACTCCGGGACAGCCCAAACCACCAGTACTTC,CASSQLRDSPNHQYF
TRBD1,TRBJ1-5,.,TRBV11-2,TGTGCCAGCAGCGTACAGGGGCGCAATCAGCCCCAGCATTTT,CASSVQGRNQPQHF
.,TRBJ2-6,.,TRBV19,TGTGCCAGTAGTATACAAGGTAGACTATCTGGGGCCAACGTCCTGACTTTC,CASSIQGRLSGANVLTF
.,TRBJ2-2,.,TRBV5-1,TGCGCCAGCAGCTCTCAACCGGCGGGGACAGACACCGGGGAGCTGTTTTTT,CASSSQPAGTDTGELFF
TRBD2,TRBJ2-1,.,TRBV27,TGTGCCAGCAGTTCCCGACTAGCCCTACCTTACAATGAGCAGTTCTTC,CASSSRLALPYNEQFF
TRBD2,TRBJ2-1,.,TRBV6-2/TRBV6-3,TGTGCCAGCAGTTACCGCTCTACTAGCGGGAGGGCTAATGAGCAGTTCTTC,CASSYRSTSGRANEQFF
TRBD1,TRBJ2-2,once,TRBV7-2,TGTGCCAGCAGTACGACAGGGCTGAACACCGGGGAGCTGTTTTTT,CASSTTGLNTGELFF
.,TRBJ1-4,.,TRBV3-1/TRBV3-2,TGTGCCAGCAGCCAGCGGGAAAAACTGTTTTTT,CASSQREKLFF
.,TRBJ2-4,few,TRBV11-3,TGTGCCAGCAGCTCTAGTACCAGGGGAGTGGCCAAAAACATTCAGTACTTC,CASSSSTRGVAKNIQYF
.,TRBJ1-2,.,TRBV28,TGTGCCAGCAGTTCCAAGGGGCTTAACTATGGCTACACCTTC,CASSSKGLNYGYTF
.,TRBJ1-4,.,TRBV5-8,TGTGCCAGCAGCCCCGGTCGAGTAGCTAATGAAAAACTGTTTTTT,CASSPGRVANEKLFF
TRBD2,TRBJ2-1,.,TRBV19,TGTGCCAGTAGTATAGTAGCGAGCGGGAGGTTCAATGAGCAGTTCTTC,CASSIVASGRFNEQFF
TRBD2,TRBJ2-7,.,TRBV6-5,TGTGCCAGCAGAAACACGGGACTAGATTACGAGCAGTACTTC,CASRNTGLDYEQYF
.,TRBJ1-1,.,TRBV5-6,TGTGCCAGCAGCATCCAGGGGCTGGCTGAAGCTTTCTTT,CASSIQGLAEAFF
TRBD2,TRBJ2-1,.,TRBV9,TGTGCCAGCAGCGATCCTAGCGGGATTTACTCTGAGCAGTTCTTC,CASSDPSGIYSEQFF
.,TRBJ2-2,.,TRBV19,TGTGCCAGTAGTATAGGTAGGGGCCGTCGTAAGCACGGGGAGCTGTTTTTT,CASSIGRGRRKHGELFF